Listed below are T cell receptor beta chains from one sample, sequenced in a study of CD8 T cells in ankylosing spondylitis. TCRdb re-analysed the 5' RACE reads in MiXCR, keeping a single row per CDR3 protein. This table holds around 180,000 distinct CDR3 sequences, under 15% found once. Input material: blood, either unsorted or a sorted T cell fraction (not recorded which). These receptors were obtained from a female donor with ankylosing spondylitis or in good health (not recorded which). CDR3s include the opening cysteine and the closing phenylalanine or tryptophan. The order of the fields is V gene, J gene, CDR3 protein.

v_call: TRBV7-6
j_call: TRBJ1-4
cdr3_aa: CASSEGLAGAATNEKLFF

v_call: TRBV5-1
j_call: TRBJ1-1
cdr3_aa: CASSGDNLNTEAFF

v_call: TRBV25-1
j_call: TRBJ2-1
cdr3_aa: CATSDSSYNEQFF

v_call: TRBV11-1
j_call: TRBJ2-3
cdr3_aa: CASSLVAASDTQYF

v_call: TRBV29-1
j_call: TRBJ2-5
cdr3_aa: CSAPLLSAAQETQYF

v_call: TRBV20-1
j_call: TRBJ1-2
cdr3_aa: CSARGYRSRGYTF

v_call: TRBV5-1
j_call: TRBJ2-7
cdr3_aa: CASSLRLFYEQYF

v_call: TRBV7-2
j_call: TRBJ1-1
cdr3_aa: CASSFPQGTEAFF

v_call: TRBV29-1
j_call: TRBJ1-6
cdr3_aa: CSVPSRTGPNSPLHF

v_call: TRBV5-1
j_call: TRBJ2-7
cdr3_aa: CVSSLSGGKNEQYF

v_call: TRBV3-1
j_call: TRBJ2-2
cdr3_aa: CASSGDSRGTGELFF

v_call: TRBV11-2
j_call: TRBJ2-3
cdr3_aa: CASSRAPGTTGTSSNTQYF

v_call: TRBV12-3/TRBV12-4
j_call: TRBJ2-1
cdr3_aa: CASRPGLARYNEQFF

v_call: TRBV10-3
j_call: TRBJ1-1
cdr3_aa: CAISIRGLAFF

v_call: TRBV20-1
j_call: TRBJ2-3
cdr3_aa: CSARPAGRGTDTQYF

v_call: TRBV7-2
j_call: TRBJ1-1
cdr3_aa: CASSLEDRLSAEAFF

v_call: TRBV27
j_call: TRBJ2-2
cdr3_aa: CASSLSLLAGLTGELFF

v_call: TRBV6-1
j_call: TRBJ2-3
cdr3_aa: CASGTLTGITSTDTQYF

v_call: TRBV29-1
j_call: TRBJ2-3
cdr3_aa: CSATLPAATDTQYF

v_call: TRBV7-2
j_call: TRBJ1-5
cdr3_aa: CASSPGTGINQPQHF

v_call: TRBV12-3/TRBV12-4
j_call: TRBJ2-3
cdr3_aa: CASSFLAGTDTQYF

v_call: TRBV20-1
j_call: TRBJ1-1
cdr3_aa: CSASRTGRGDTEAFF

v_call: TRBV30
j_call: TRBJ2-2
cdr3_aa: CAWSNSHWGGELFF

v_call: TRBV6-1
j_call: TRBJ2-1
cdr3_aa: CASSGRGKFNNEQFF

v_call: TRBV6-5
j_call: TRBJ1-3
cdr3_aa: CASSYGGSGNTIYF

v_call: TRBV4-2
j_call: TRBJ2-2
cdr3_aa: CASSKGLAGGPDTGELFF

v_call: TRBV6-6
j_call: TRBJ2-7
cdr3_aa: CASSSAETYEQYF

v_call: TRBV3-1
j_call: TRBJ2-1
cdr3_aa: CASCQGLANRGLNEQFF

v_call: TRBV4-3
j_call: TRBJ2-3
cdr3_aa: CASSQGNGRTDTQYF

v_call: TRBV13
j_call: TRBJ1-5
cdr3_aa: CASSNAGTGGSNQPQHF

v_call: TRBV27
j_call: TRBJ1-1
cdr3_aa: CASSAFLNTEAFF

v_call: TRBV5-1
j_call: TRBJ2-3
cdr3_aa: CASKEAAHTDTQYF

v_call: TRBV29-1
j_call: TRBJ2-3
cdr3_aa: CSVRGRARTQYF

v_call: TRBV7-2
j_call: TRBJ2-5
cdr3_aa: CASSPPGLVSKETQYF

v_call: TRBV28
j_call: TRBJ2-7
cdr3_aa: CASRPLAGSLYEQYF

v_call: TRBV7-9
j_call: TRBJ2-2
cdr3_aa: CASSSLRGIGELFF

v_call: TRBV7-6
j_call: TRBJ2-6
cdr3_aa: CASSLAGTASSGANVLTF

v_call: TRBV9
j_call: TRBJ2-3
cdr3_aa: CASSGGTSGRRTDTQYF

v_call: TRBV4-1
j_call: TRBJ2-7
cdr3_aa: CASGSGSSYEQYF

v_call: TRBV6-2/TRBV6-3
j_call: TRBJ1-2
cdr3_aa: CASSSDGYGYTF

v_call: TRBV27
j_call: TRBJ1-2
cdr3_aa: CASRRTGDIFNYGYTF

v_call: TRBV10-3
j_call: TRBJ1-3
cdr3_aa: CAITGIGNTIYF

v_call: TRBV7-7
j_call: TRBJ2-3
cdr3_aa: CASSTGDGPTDTQYF

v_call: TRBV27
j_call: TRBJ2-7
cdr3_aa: CASSPSSGTNTYEQYF

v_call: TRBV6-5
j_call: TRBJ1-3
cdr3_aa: CASSYSSGSLGNTIYF

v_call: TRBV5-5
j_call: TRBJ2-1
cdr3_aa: CASSLWGSSSYNEQFF

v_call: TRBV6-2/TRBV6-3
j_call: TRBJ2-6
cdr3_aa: CASSRTASGANVLTF

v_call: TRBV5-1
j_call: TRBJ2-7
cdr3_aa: CASRSPASPYEQYF

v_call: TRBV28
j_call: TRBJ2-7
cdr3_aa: CASSSLRLEQYF

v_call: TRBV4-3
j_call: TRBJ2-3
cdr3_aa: CASSQSPDLGTDTQYF

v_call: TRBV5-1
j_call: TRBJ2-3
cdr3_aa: CASSRGGSFPSTDTQYF

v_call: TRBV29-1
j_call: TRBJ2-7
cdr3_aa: CSVGPLGDEQYF

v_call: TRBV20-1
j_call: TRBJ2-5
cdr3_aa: CSARWLGQSQETQYF

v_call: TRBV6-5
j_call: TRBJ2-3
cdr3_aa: CASSYDPAGTDTQYF